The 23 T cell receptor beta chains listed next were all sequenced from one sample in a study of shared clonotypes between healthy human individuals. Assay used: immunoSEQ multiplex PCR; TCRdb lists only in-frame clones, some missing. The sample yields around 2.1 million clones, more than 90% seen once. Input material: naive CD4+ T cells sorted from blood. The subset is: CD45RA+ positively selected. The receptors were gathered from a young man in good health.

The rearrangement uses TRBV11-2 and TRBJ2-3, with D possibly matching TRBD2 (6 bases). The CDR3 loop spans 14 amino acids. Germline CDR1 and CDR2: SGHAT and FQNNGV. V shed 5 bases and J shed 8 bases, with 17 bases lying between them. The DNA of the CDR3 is TGTGCCAGCAGCCTTGTCCAGCGGAGGGGTACGCAGTATTTT. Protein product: CASSLVQRRGTQYF.

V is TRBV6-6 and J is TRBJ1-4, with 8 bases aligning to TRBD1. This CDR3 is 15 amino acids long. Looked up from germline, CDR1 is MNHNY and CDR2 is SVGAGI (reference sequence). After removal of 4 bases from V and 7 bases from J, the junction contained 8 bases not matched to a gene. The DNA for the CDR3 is TGTGCCAGCAGTTTACGACAGGGGCAAGGTGAAAAACTGTTTTTT. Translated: CASSLRQGQGEKLFF.

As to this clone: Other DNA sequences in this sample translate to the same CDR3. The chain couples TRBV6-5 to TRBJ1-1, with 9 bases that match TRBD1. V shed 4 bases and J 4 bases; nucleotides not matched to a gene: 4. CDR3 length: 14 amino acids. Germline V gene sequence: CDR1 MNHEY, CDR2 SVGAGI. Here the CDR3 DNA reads TGTGCCAGCAGTTCAGACAGGGGGGGCACTGAAGCTTTCTTT. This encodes CASSSDRGGTEAFF.

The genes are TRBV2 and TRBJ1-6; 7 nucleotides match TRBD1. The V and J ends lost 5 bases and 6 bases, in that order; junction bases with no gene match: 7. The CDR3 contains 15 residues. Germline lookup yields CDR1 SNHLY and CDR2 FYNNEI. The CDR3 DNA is TGTGCCAGCAGTCGACAGGGATCGTCTAATTCACCCCTCCACTTT. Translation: CASSRQGSSNSPLHF. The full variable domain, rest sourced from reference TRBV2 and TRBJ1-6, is EPEVTQTPSHQVTQMGQEVILRCVPISNHLYFYWYRQILGQKVEFLVSFYNNEISEKSEIFDDQFSVERPDGSNFTLKIRSTKLEDSAMYFCASSRQGSSNSPLHFGNGTRLTVT.

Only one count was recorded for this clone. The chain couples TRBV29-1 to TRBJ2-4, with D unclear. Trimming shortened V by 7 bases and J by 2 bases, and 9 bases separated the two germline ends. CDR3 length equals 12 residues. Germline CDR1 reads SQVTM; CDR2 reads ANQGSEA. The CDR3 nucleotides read TGCAGCGCCCTTGGGACCAAAAACATTCAGTACTTC. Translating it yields CSALGTKNIQYF.

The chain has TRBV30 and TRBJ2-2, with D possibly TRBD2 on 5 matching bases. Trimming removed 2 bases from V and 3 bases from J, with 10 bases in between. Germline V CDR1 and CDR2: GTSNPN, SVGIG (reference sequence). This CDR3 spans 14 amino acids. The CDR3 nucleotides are TGTGCCTGGAGTCCAGAGGGATACACCGGGGAGCTGTTTTTT. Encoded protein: CAWSPEGYTGELFF.

Here the CDR3 DNA reads TGTGCCAGCCGAGTTGAGGCCGACACTGAAGCTTTCTTT. Translating it yields CASRVEADTEAFF. The genes are TRBV6-1 and TRBJ1-1; D uncertain. V was cut by 8 bases and J by 3 bases, with 13 bases left in between. Germline assignment: CDR1 MNHNS and CDR2 SASEGT. The CDR3 is 13 residues long.

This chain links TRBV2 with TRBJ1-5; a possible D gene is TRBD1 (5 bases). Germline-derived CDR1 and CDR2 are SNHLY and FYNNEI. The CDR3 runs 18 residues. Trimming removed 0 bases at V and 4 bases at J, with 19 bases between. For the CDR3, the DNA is TGTGCCAGCAGTGAAGCGGACCCAGGACGTGGGGGGAATCAGCCCCAGCATTTT. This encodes CASSEADPGRGGNQPQHF. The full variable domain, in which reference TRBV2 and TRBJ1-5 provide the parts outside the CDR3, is EPEVTQTPSHQVTQMGQEVILRCVPISNHLYFYWYRQILGQKVEFLVSFYNNEISEKSEIFDDQFSVERPDGSNFTLKIRSTKLEDSAMYFCASSEADPGRGGNQPQHFGDGTRLSIL.

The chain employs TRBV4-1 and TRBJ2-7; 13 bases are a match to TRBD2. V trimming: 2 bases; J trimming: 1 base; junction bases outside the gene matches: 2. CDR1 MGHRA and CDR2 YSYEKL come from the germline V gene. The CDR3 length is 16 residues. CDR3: CASSQLLAGGSYEQYF. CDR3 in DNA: TGCGCCAGCAGCCAATTACTAGCGGGAGGGTCCTACGAGCAGTACTTC.

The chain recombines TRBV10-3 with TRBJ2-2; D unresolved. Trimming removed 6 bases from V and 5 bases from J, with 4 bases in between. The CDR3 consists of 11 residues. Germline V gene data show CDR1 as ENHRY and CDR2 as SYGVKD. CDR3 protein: CAISQTGELFF. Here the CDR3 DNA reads TGTGCCATCAGCCAGACCGGGGAGCTGTTTTTT.

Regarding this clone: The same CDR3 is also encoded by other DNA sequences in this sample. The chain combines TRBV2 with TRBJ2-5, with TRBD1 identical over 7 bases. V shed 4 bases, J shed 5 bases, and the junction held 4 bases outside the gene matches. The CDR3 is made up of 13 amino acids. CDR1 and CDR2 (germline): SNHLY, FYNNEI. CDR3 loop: CASSGQGFETQYF. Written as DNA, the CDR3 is TGTGCCAGCAGTGGACAGGGATTCGAGACCCAGTACTTC.

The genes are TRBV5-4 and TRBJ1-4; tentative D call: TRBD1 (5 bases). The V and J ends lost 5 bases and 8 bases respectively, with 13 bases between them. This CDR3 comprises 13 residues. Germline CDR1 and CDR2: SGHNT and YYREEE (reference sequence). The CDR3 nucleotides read TGTGCCAGCAGTCAGGGACCGAGGGAAAAACTGTTTTTT. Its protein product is CASSQGPREKLFF.

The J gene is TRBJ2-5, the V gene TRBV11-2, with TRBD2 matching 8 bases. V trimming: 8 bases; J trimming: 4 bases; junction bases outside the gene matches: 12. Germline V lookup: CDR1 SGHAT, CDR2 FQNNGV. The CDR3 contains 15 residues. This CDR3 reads CASGTTGGLGETQYF. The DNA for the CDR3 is TGTGCCAGCGGGACTACGGGGGGGCTAGGAGAGACCCAGTACTTC.

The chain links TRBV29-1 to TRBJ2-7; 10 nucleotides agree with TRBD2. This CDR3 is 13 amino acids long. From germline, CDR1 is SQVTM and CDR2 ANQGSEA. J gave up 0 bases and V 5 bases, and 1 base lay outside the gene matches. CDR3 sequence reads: CSVSGRVSYEQYF. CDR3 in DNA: TGCAGCGTTAGCGGGAGGGTCTCCTACGAGCAGTACTTC.

The CDR3 sequence is CASSLAHNPNTEAFF. The DNA of the CDR3 is TGTGCCAGCAGCTTAGCGCACAATCCGAACACTGAAGCTTTCTTT. The chain joins TRBV7-8 to TRBJ1-1; no definite D call. Germline values: CDR1 SGHVS, CDR2 FQNEAQ. V was trimmed by 0 bases and J by 1 base, leaving 9 bases between them. The CDR3 is 15 amino acids. The variable domain in full, completed from reference TRBV7-8 and TRBJ1-1, reads GAGVSQSPRYKVAKRGQDVALRCDPISGHVSLFWYQQALGQGPEFLTYFQNEAQLDKSGLPSDRFFAERPEGSVSTLKIQRTQQEDSAVYLCASSLAHNPNTEAFFGQGTRLTVV.

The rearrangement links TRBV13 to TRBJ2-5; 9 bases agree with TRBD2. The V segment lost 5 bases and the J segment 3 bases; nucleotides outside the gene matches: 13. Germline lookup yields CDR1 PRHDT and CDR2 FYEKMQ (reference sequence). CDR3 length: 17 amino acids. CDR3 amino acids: CASSLRAVIAGEETQYF. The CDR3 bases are TGTGCCAGCAGCCTTCGGGCGGTTATAGCGGGAGAAGAGACCCAGTACTTC.

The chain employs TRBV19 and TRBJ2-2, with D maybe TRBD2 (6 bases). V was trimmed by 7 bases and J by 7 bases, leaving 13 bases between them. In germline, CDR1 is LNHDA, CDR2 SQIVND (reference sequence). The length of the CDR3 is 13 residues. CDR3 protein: CASTVSGGGELFF. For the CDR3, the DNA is TGTGCCAGTACCGTTTCCGGGGGCGGGGAGCTGTTTTTT.

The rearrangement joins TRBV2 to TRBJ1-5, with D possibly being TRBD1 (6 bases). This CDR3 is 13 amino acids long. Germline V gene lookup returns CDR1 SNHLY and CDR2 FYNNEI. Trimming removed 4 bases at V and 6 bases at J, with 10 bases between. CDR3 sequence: CASSGDNPQPQHF. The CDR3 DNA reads TGTGCCAGCAGTGGGGACAACCCTCAGCCCCAGCATTTT.

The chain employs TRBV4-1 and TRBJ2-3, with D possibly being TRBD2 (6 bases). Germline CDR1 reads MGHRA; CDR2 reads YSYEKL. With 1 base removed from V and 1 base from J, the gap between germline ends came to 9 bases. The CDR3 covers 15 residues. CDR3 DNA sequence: TGCGCCAGCAGCCAAGTAATAGCGGGCACAGATACGCAGTATTTT. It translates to CASSQVIAGTDTQYF.

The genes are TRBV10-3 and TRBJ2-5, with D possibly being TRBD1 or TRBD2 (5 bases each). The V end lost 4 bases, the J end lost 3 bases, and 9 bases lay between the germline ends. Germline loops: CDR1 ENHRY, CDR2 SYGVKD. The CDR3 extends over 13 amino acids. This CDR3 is CAISGGVEETQYF. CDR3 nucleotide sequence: TGTGCCATCAGTGGAGGGGTGGAAGAGACCCAGTACTTC.

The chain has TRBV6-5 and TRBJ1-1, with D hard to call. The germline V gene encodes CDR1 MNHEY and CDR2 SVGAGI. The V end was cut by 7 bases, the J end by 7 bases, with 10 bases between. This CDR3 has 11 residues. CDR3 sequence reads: CASIYAFEAFF. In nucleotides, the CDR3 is TGTGCCAGCATATACGCCTTTGAAGCTTTCTTT.

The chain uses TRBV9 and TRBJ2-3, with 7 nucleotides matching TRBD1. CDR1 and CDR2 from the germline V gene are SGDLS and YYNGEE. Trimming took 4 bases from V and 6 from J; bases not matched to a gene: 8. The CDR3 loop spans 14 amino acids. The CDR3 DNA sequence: TGTGCCAGCAGCACCCTTGACAGGGCTGATACGCAGTATTTT. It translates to CASSTLDRADTQYF.

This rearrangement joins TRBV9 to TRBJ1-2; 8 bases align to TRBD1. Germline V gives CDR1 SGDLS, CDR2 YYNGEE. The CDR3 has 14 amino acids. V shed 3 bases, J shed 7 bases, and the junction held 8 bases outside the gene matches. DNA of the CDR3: TGTGCCAGCAGCGAGCCTGGACAGGGAAGTGGCTACACCTTC. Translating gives CASSEPGQGSGYTF.